What follows are 32 T cell receptor beta chains derived from one specimen sequenced in a study of shared clonotypes between healthy human individuals (dated by TCRdb to the early 2020s). The receptor library was made with the immunoSEQ multiplex PCR assay. TCRdb holds this immuneACCESS table with in-frame rearrangements only. Some clones are missing; in checked studies, unresolved V genes explain under half, and the rest has no known cause. Recorded for this sample are about 2 million clones; around 95% of them occurred a single time. The ten largest account for 0.13% of the sample. Input material: naive CD4+ T cells sorted from blood. Per the publication, the cell subset or site label means: CD45RA+ positively selected. These receptor sequences come from a man between 18 and 29 years old in good health.

This chain connects TRBV2 to TRBJ1-1; 7 bases line up with TRBD1. The V and J ends lost 6 bases and 3 bases, in that order; junction bases with no gene match: 4. Germline-derived CDR1 and CDR2 are SNHLY and FYNNEI. The CDR3 has 13 residues. CDR3 sequence (DNA): TGTGCCAGCAGGGGACAGAATTACACTGAAGCTTTCTTT. Its translation is CASRGQNYTEAFF.

The DNA for the CDR3 is TGTGCCAGCAGCGTAAGTGTTCTAGCGGCCCAAGAGACCCAGTACTTC. Translating gives CASSVSVLAAQETQYF. The chain recombines TRBV9 with TRBJ2-5; 7 bases are shared with TRBD2. J was trimmed by 1 base and V by 1 base; bases with no gene match: 7. The CDR3 is made up of 16 amino acids. Germline CDR1 SGDLS, CDR2 YYNGEE.

This sequence joins TRBV27 and TRBJ2-7; 8 nucleotides align to TRBD1. This CDR3 comprises 17 residues. CDR1 is MNHEY and CDR2 is SMNVEV in the germline V gene (reference sequence). The V and J ends lost 7 bases and 0 bases, in that order; junction bases with no gene match: 14. CDR3 coding DNA: TGTGCCAGCAACCCGGACAGGGTTTTGGCTAACTCCTACGAGCAGTACTTC. This codes for CASNPDRVLANSYEQYF.

The chain recombines TRBV12-5 with TRBJ2-7; TRBD2 agrees at 9 bases. The CDR3 is 20 amino acids. The germline CDR1 and CDR2 sequences are LGHNT and FRNRAP. Trimming at V came to 1 base and at J to 0 bases, leaving 16 bases not matched to a gene. CDR3 region: CASGLGLNPRGGRGSYEQYF. The DNA for the CDR3 is TGTGCTAGTGGTTTGGGACTTAACCCTCGGGGCGGGAGGGGCTCCTACGAGCAGTACTTC.

This sequence joins TRBV30 and TRBJ1-2; the match to TRBD1 covers 8 bases. With V trimmed by 1 base and J by 8 bases, 3 bases remained unmatched. The germline V gene encodes CDR1 GTSNPN and CDR2 SVGIG (reference sequence). The CDR3 consists of 12 residues. This CDR3 reads CAWSGTGRGYTF. CDR3 DNA: TGTGCCTGGAGTGGGACAGGGCGCGGCTACACCTTC. Using reference TRBV30 and TRBJ1-2 for the parts outside the CDR3, the full variable domain is SQTIHQWPATLVQPVGSPLSLECTVEGTSNPNLYWYRQAAGRGLQLLFYSVGIGQISSEVPQNLSASRPQDRQFILSSKKLLLSDSGFYLCAWSGTGRGYTFGSGTRLTVV.

The rearrangement uses TRBV5-1 and TRBJ1-1; D is undetermined. The CDR3 runs to 13 residues. V lost 4 bases and J lost 1, with 8 bases in between. Germline loops: CDR1 SGHRS, CDR2 YFSETQ. CDR3 sequence (DNA): TGCGCCAGCAGCCCCCGAACGAACACTGAAGCTTTCTTT. Its translation: CASSPRTNTEAFF.

This chain connects TRBV18 to TRBJ1-2; a possible D gene is TRBD1 (5 bases). This CDR3 has 12 amino acids. Germline loops: CDR1 KGHSH, CDR2 LQKENI. V lost 2 bases and J 8 bases, leaving 9 bases between the germline ends. CDR3 in DNA: TGTGCCAGCTCACCAAGGGGTCCCGGCTACACCTTC. This encodes CASSPRGPGYTF. Looking up the rest from reference TRBV18 and TRBJ1-2 gives the full variable domain: NAGVMQNPRHLVRRRGQEARLRCSPMKGHSHVYWYRQLPEEGLKFMVYLQKENIIDESGMPKERFSAEFPKEGPSILRIQQVVRGDSAAYFCASSPRGPGYTFGSGTRLTVV.

Concerning this clone: Other DNA sequences from this sample encode an identical CDR3 as well. The chain employs TRBV5-1 and TRBJ2-2, with 9 bases identical to TRBD1. Germline trimming cut 4 bases from V and 7 bases from J; bases unmatched to any gene: 5. This CDR3 comprises 14 residues. The germline CDR1 and CDR2 sequences are SGHRS and YFSETQ. The CDR3 coding sequence is TGCGCCAGCAGCCCTGGACAGGGGATCGGGGAGCTGTTTTTT. As protein: CASSPGQGIGELFF.

V and J are TRBV5-1 and TRBJ1-2; 10 nucleotides line up with TRBD1. With 4 bases clipped from V and 8 bases from J, the junction kept 8 bases outside the gene matches. Germline CDR1 is SGHRS and CDR2 is YFSETQ. The CDR3 spans 14 residues. DNA of the CDR3: TGCGCCAGCAGCGCGGGACAGGGGACAGGAGGCTACACCTTC. Encoded protein: CASSAGQGTGGYTF.

The table lists this clone with a count of one. The chain carries TRBV6-6 and TRBJ2-5; maybe TRBD2 (6 bases). V was clipped by 8 bases and J by 1 base, with 11 bases between them. The CDR3 length is 13 residues. The germline V gene encodes CDR1 MNHNY and CDR2 SVGAGI (reference sequence). CDR3 loop: CASFGGIQETQYF. DNA for the CDR3: TGTGCCAGCTTCGGGGGAATCCAAGAGACCCAGTACTTC.

The J gene is TRBJ2-5, the V gene TRBV5-1; D might be TRBD1 or TRBD2, each matching 5 bases. The ends were cut back, 2 bases at V and 5 bases at J, with 22 bases in the middle. This CDR3 is built from 17 residues. Looked up from germline, CDR1 is SGHRS and CDR2 is YFSETQ. The CDR3: CASSLLPGTEKTETQYF. The CDR3, as DNA: TGCGCCAGCAGCTTATTGCCCGGGACCGAAAAAACGGAGACCCAGTACTTC.

The rearrangement uses TRBV25-1 and TRBJ1-2; no clear D gene. V was pared by 4 bases and J by 5 bases, with 17 bases between. The CDR3 has 15 amino acids. Germline CDR1 reads MGHDK; CDR2 reads SYGVNS. CDR3 sequence (DNA): TGTGCCAGCAGTGGGCCGACGGGCGCAACTTATGGCTACACCTTC. This sequence encodes CASSGPTGATYGYTF.

The gene calls are TRBV28 and TRBJ2-1; D possibly corresponds to TRBD1 (6 bases). The CDR3 runs to 16 residues. Between the trimmed V and J ends, which lost 3 bases and 4 bases, there was a span of 16 bases. Germline V lookup: CDR1 MDHEN, CDR2 SYDVKM. CDR3 amino acids: CASSFRKWQGYNEQFF. The CDR3, as DNA: TGTGCCAGCAGTTTCAGGAAGTGGCAGGGGTACAATGAGCAGTTCTTC. The full variable domain, in which reference TRBV28 and TRBJ2-1 provide the parts outside the CDR3, is DVKVTQSSRYLVKRTGEKVFLECVQDMDHENMFWYRQDPGLGLRLIYFSYDVKMKEKGDIPEGYSVSREKKERFSLILESASTNQTSMYLCASSFRKWQGYNEQFFGPGTRLTVL.

This chain connects TRBV30 to TRBJ2-7; TRBD1 matches at 7 bases. V lost 5 bases and J lost 2; bases outside the gene matches: 6. Germline V gene lookup returns CDR1 GTSNPN and CDR2 SVGIG (reference sequence). The CDR3 has 13 amino acids. The CDR3 reads CAWAIGTAYEQYF. Written as DNA, the CDR3 is TGTGCCTGGGCGATCGGGACAGCCTACGAGCAGTACTTC.

This chain links TRBV30 with TRBJ1-4; D is uncertain. With 0 bases removed from V and 7 bases from J, the gap between germline ends came to 6 bases. Germline lookup yields CDR1 GTSNPN and CDR2 SVGIG (reference sequence). The CDR3 is 12 amino acids. CDR3 sequence: CAWSVTPEKLFF. For the CDR3, the DNA is TGTGCCTGGAGTGTCACTCCTGAAAAACTGTTTTTT.

Worth noting for this clone: The junction differs from germline at one of its ends, possibly a read error. The V and J genes are TRBV7-7 and TRBJ1-3, with D possibly matching TRBD1 (5 bases). Looked up from germline, CDR1 is SSHAT and CDR2 is FNYEAQ (reference sequence). The CDR3 is 16 amino acids. In DNA, the CDR3 is TGTGCTAGCAGCTCCGAAAAGGGGTTCTCTGGAAACACCATATATTTT. It specifies CASSSEKGFSGNTIYF.

The chain couples TRBV2 to TRBJ1-4; possibly TRBD1 for D (6 bases). Germline CDR1 SNHLY, CDR2 FYNNEI. Trimming shortened V by 5 bases and J by 6 bases, and 16 bases separated the two germline ends. This CDR3 is built from 15 residues. This chain's CDR3 is CASSRTWGADEKLFF. CDR3 coding DNA: TGTGCCAGCAGTAGGACATGGGGGGCGGATGAAAAACTGTTTTTT.

This clone has only one observation. It may be a read error: a sequence one base away is much more abundant. The sample has other DNA sequences that encode this CDR3 too. The chain employs TRBV20-1 and TRBJ2-5, with D uncertain. Trimming stripped 6 bases from V and 2 bases from J, with 4 bases between. CDR3 length equals 10 residues. The germline V gene has CDR1 DFQATT and CDR2 SNEGSKA (reference sequence). The CDR3 here is CSARQETQYF. The CDR3 region has the DNA TGCAGTGCGAGACAAGAGACCCAGTACTTC.

This clone was seen once. This rearrangement joins TRBV5-4 to TRBJ2-2; unclear D gene. CDR1 and CDR2 from the germline V gene are SGHNT and YYREEE (reference sequence). The CDR3 loop spans 11 amino acids. V lost 6 bases to trimming and J lost 2 bases, with 2 bases between them. CDR3 sequence reads: CASTNTGELFF. CDR3 nucleotides: TGTGCCAGCACCAACACCGGGGAGCTGTTTTTT.

The chain employs TRBV6-5 and TRBJ1-3, with D possibly matching TRBD1 (6 bases). Germline CDR1 reads MNHEY; CDR2 reads SVGAGI. The CDR3 runs 15 residues. V gave up 6 bases and J gave up 0 bases, with 12 bases separating them. CDR3 nucleotide sequence: TGTGCCAGCAGCGGAGGGGGTGGCTCTGGAAACACCATATATTTT. It encodes CASSGGGGSGNTIYF.

V usage is TRBV25-1 and J usage is TRBJ2-3, with D possibly TRBD1 on 6 matching bases. Germline CDR1 reads MGHDK; CDR2 reads SYGVNS. There are 16 residues in the CDR3. The V end lost 2 bases, the J end lost 0 bases, and 12 bases lay between the germline ends. The CDR3 DNA sequence: TGTGCCAGCAGTGAACCTTCGACAGGTAGCACAGATACGCAGTATTTT. Its translation is CASSEPSTGSTDTQYF.

As regards this clone: A much larger clone lies one base from this, so it may be a read error. The genes are TRBV7-9 and TRBJ1-3; D gene uncertain. Germline assignment: CDR1 SEHNR and CDR2 FQNEAQ (reference sequence). CDR3 length equals 15 residues. CDR3 sequence: CASSQDGLSGDTIYF. The CDR3 nucleotides read TGTGCCAGCAGCCAAGACGGACTCTCTGGAGACACCATATATTTT.

The chain links TRBV6-5 to TRBJ1-2, with 10 nucleotides matching TRBD1. V lost 6 bases, J lost 7 bases, and 11 bases stayed unmatched. This CDR3 is 15 amino acids long. The germline CDR1 and CDR2 sequences are MNHEY and SVGAGI. This CDR3 reads CASSSPGQGSSGYTF. CDR3 bases: TGTGCCAGCAGCTCCCCGGGACAGGGGTCTTCTGGCTACACCTTC.

The CDR3 loop reads CASSPESTGELFF. The CDR3 nucleotides read TGTGCCAGCTCACCTGAGTCCACCGGGGAGCTGTTTTTT. The chain carries TRBV18 and TRBJ2-2; D not certain. Trimming shortened V by 3 bases and J by 4 bases, and 6 bases separated the two germline ends. Looked up from germline, CDR1 is KGHSH and CDR2 is LQKENI. This CDR3 has 13 residues.

The chain is built from TRBV28 and TRBJ1-6, with 7 bases aligning to TRBD1. The CDR3 is 19 residues long. Germline CDR1 reads MDHEN; CDR2 reads SYDVKM. Trimming at V came to 5 bases and at J to 4 bases, leaving 17 bases not matched to a gene. CDR3 sequence (DNA): TGTGCCAGCAGTCCCCAAGACAGGGTAAAGGCCTCTTATAATTCACCCCTCCACTTT. Translating gives CASSPQDRVKASYNSPLHF. Variable domain in full (rest from reference TRBV28 and TRBJ1-6): DVKVTQSSRYLVKRTGEKVFLECVQDMDHENMFWYRQDPGLGLRLIYFSYDVKMKEKGDIPEGYSVSREKKERFSLILESASTNQTSMYLCASSPQDRVKASYNSPLHFGNGTRLTVT.

The chain joins TRBV27 to TRBJ2-1, with D perhaps TRBD1 or TRBD2 (5 bases each). Germline loops: CDR1 MNHEY, CDR2 SMNVEV (reference sequence). CDR3 length: 15 residues. Trimming removed 6 bases from V and 5 bases from J, with 17 bases in between. The CDR3 here is CASSRPGTPHNEQFF. CDR3 DNA: TGTGCCAGCAGCCGCCCGGGGACCCCCCACAATGAGCAGTTCTTC.

This clone was detected only once. The chain uses TRBV27 and TRBJ2-7, with TRBD1 as a possible D gene (6 bases). This CDR3 has 15 residues. Germline CDR1 and CDR2: MNHEY and SMNVEV (reference sequence). The V end lost 8 bases, the J end lost 4 bases, and 21 bases lay between the germline ends. The CDR3 bases are TGTGCCAGCTCCAGGTCCCGACAGGACCGATACGAGCAGTACTTC. It yields the protein CASSRSRQDRYEQYF.

Details on this clone: The identical CDR3 is also encoded by other nucleotide sequences in the sample. The gene calls are TRBV9 and TRBJ2-5, with 10 bases identical to TRBD2. Trimming took 0 bases from V and 1 from J; bases not matched to a gene: 3. CDR3 size: 16 residues. Germline CDR1 and CDR2: SGDLS and YYNGEE. The DNA of the CDR3 is TGTGCCAGCAGCGTAGCCCCTAGCGGGGGCCAAGAGACCCAGTACTTC. Its protein is CASSVAPSGGQETQYF.

J is TRBJ2-2 and V is TRBV5-1; 13 nucleotides line up with TRBD2. The CDR3 sequence is 20 residues long. V trimming: 1 base; J trimming: 6 bases; junction bases outside the gene matches: 15. The germline V gene has CDR1 SGHRS and CDR2 YFSETQ. The CDR3 nucleotides read TGCGCCAGCAGCTTGCGCGTCCAGGGACTAGCGGGGAATCTGGCCGGGGAGCTGTTTTTT. Translating it yields CASSLRVQGLAGNLAGELFF.

Of note for this clone: At the DNA level, this CDR3 is encoded by other sequences in the same sample as well. The chain joins TRBV27 to TRBJ1-2; 10 nucleotides agree with TRBD1. There are 13 residues in the CDR3. The germline CDR1 and CDR2 sequences are MNHEY and SMNVEV (reference sequence). Losses at the gene ends were 3 bases for V and 5 bases for J; bases not matched to a gene: 0. CDR3 bases: TGTGCCAGCAGTTTGGGACAGGGGTATGGCTACACCTTC. Its protein product is CASSLGQGYGYTF.

The V call is TRBV11-2, the J call TRBJ2-3, with D perhaps being TRBD1 or TRBD2 (5 bases each). This CDR3 is 14 amino acids long. Germline V CDR1 and CDR2: SGHAT, FQNNGV. V was pared by 3 bases and J by 2 bases, with 9 bases between. CDR3 bases: TGTGCCAGCAGCTTGGGGGAGTTCACAGATACGCAGTATTTT. This translates into CASSLGEFTDTQYF.

This clone was counted a single time. Other nucleotide sequences from this sample produce the same CDR3. The rearrangement uses TRBV15 and TRBJ1-2, with 7 bases aligning to TRBD1. Germline V gene lookup returns CDR1 LNHNV and CDR2 YYDKDF (reference sequence). The junction had 2 bases not matched to a gene; V was cut back by 5 bases and J by 2 bases. The CDR3 is made up of 13 amino acids. The CDR3 coding sequence is TGTGCCACCAGCCAGGGGGGCAACTATGGCTACACCTTC. It codes for CATSQGGNYGYTF.